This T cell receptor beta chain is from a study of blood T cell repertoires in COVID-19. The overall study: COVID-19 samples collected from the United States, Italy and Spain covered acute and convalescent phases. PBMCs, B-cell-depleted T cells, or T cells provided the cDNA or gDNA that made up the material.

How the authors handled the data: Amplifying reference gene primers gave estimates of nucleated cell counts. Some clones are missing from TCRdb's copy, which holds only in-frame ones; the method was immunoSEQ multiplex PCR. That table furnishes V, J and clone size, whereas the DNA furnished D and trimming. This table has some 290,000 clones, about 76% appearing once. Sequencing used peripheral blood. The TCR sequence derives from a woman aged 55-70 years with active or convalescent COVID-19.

CDR3 loop: CATSRDLPSGGEDTQYF. For the CDR3, the DNA is TGTGCCACCAGCAGAGATCTGCCTAGCGGGGGGGAAGATACGCAGTATTTT. The chain combines TRBV15 with TRBJ2-3; 12 bases are shared with TRBD2. J gave up 5 bases and V 0 bases, and 6 bases lay outside the gene matches. From germline, CDR1 is LNHNV and CDR2 YYDKDF (reference sequence). This CDR3 spans 17 amino acids.